These 2 T cell receptor beta chains were all obtained from the same sample, sequenced in a study of blood T cell repertoires in COVID-19. Using immunoSEQ multiplex PCR, the repertoire was profiled, and TCRdb retains in-frame clones only, with some absent. The table lists approximately 100,000 clones, roughly 80% of them singletons. Sequencing used peripheral blood. The receptor set was obtained from a human donor in a cohort sampled during active COVID-19.

The chain is built from TRBV29-1 and TRBJ2-3; 7 bases line up with TRBD1. Germline V CDR1 and CDR2: SQVTM, ANQGSEA. The V segment lost 6 bases and the J segment 4 bases; nucleotides outside the gene matches: 7. The CDR3 runs to 13 residues. The CDR3 DNA sequence: TGCAGCGTAGGACGGACAGGCGCAGATACGCAGTATTTT. Its translation is CSVGRTGADTQYF.

The chain joins TRBV15 to TRBJ2-7, with D perhaps TRBD2 (5 bases). V was trimmed by 1 base and J by 5 bases, leaving 9 bases between them. The CDR3 extends over 13 amino acids. Germline loops: CDR1 LNHNV, CDR2 YYDKDF (reference sequence). The CDR3 is CATSRARGHEQYF. DNA for the CDR3: TGTGCCACCAGCAGAGCAAGAGGGCACGAGCAGTACTTC. Filled out from reference TRBV15 and TRBJ2-7, the complete variable domain reads DAMVIQNPRYQVTQFGKPVTLSCSQTLNHNVMYWYQQKSSQAPKLLFHYYDKDFNNEADTPDNFQSRRPNTSFCFLDIRSPGLGDTAMYLCATSRARGHEQYFGPGTRLTVT.